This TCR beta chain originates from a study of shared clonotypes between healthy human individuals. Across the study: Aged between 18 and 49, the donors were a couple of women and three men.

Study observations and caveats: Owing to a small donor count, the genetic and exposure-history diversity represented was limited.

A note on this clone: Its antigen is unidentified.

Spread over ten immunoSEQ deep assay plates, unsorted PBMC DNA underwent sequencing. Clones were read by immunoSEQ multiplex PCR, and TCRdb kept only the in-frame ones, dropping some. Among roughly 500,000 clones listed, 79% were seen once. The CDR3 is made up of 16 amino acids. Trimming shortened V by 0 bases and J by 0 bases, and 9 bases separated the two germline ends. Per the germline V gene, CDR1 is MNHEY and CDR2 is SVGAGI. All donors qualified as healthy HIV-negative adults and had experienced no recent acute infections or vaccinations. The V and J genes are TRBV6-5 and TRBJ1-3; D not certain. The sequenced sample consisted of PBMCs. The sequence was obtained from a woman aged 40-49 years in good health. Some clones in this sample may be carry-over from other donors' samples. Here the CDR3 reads CASSYSGIASGNTIYF. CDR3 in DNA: TGTGCCAGCAGTTACTCGGGCATAGCCTCTGGAAACACCATATATTTT.